This record looks at one T cell receptor beta chain sequence and its context. This clonotype showed up just a few times. Its antigen is currently not known. Per-base quality was not reported, and no clone a single base away is much larger than it. Per the germline V gene, SNHLY is the CDR1 and FYNNEI is the CDR2. CDR3 length: 15 amino acids, cysteine to phenylalanine. CDR3 DNA only is kept here, 45 bases in frame from base 1. The germline V end is reduced by 5 bases and the J end by 1 base; junction bases left unmatched: 4. This sample stems from a study of regulatory T cells in long-lasting Graves disease (TCRdb year 2021). Concerning the study at large: In the newly diagnosed Graves' disease group, patients had been taking antithyroid drugs for less than 3 months. The study took place in China and was registered as a clinical trial. This study used TCR sequencing and RNA sequencing of peripheral blood to compare persistent Graves' disease patients against newly diagnosed Graves' disease patients. A total of roughly 35 samples underwent TCR sequencing: some 13 from persistent and roughly 20 from newly diagnosed Graves' disease patients.

This specimen's time point label, interpreted: newly diagnosed GD, antithyroid drugs for less than 3 months. For both TCR sequencing and RNA sequencing, RNA was extracted from PBMCs in TRIzol. The diagnosis of Graves' disease followed American Thyroid Association guidelines. Recruitment of patients was carried out at an endocrinology department in Xi'an, China. Each patient gave about 10 milliliters of peripheral blood, collected in an EDTA anticoagulant tube. Ficoll Paque Plus density gradient separation was used to isolate PBMCs, and no additional T cell sorting was done. An Agilent 2100 Bioanalyzer and agarose gel were used to assess RNA quality, and a NanoDrop 2000 was used to measure RNA concentration. The research as a whole found: Only the TCR beta chain was sequenced and analyzed. The authors noted that the small sample size was a limitation that may lower accuracy. Persistent Graves' disease patients showed lower TCR Shannon entropy and fewer highly expanded clones than newly diagnosed patients, suggesting clonal expansion. Patients with persistent disease shared more public clonotypes (about 2,700) than newly diagnosed patients did (more than 900). Preferential use of TRBV28, TRBJ1-2 and TRBJ2-5 was observed in persistent disease, whereas TRBV20-1 and TRBJ2-1 were favored in newly diagnosed disease. Peripheral blood alone was examined, since thyroid tissue, which constituted the primary lesion, could not be accessed.

Library prep was done by multiplex PCR. Sequencing relied on an Illumina HiSeq 4000. TCR beta libraries were built with iRepertoire HTBI primers and Arm-PCR amplification of CDR3 regions. Before sequencing, the PCR products underwent gel purification. As for the authors' bioinformatics: A total of 62 TRBV and 14 TRBJ segments were identified across samples and were used for gene usage analysis of CDR3 amino acid clonotypes. Filtered high-quality paired reads were merged into contigs using COPE and FqMerger. Contigs were aligned with BLAST to IMGT TRBV, TRBD and TRBJ reference genes, and CDR3 was defined per IMGT. Clonotypes above 0.1% frequency were classified as highly expanded clones. Repertoire diversity was measured by Shannon entropy, and V-J evenness by the Gini coefficient. A clonotype was considered public if more than one individual shared it. TCRdb reprocessing: public reads trimmed at Q25 with fastp, clones called with MiXCR, in-frame beta chains kept. Rows are combined by CDR3 protein, so each entry shows the most common genes and DNA. These V and J calls derive from TCRdb rather than the authors' analysis. The sample table contains 400,000 to 550,000 distinct CDR3 sequences; only one count was recorded for about 15% of them. The ten largest clones add up to roughly a sixth of the sample.

This same sample was also part of a study on T cells in Graves' hyperthyroidism and ophthalmopathy. Drawing on the second study: Graves' hyperthyroidism was defined as stable when no progression to ophthalmopathy occurred over 18 months of follow-up. The hyperthyroidism patients were between 18 and 65 years old and newly diagnosed, with a disease duration of less than 2 months. Exclusion was applied to patients with uncontrolled infections, other autoimmune diseases, pregnancy or lactation. Diagnoses relied on clinical symptoms, serum thyroxine and TRAb, thyroid ultrasound and orbital computed tomography. The TCR CDR3 was subjected to a first round of RT-PCR using the HTBI primer set and the Qiagen OneStep RT-PCR kit. Most expanded thyroid clonotypes (frequency above 0.001) were also detected in blood, suggesting blood repertoires may reflect thyroid immune responses. Ophthalmopathy was separated from stable hyperthyroidism by a 13 V-J signature model, with 85% to 90% sensitivity and approximately 81% specificity obtained in cross-validation and 80%/75% obtained in testing. In validation, progression to ophthalmopathy was predicted by the model with more than 65% sensitivity and roughly 76% specificity, a median of around 5.9 months before onset. To identify distinguishing TCR V-J signatures, a discovery cohort of about 100 patients was used, comprising 43 with Graves' ophthalmopathy and around 60 with stable Graves' hyperthyroidism. An independent validation cohort of around 19 hyperthyroidism patients and about 15 patients who later progressed to ophthalmopathy tested prospective prediction of ophthalmopathy. The roughly 94 discovery patients were randomly split 7:3 into training and test sets. Thyroid tissue and blood T-cell repertoires from over 5 Graves' hyperthyroidism patients were also compared in the study. Following sampling, methimazole starting at 30 mg daily was given to hyperthyroidism patients, and high-dose intravenous methylprednisolone was given to ophthalmopathy patients. A second multiplex PCR round built the libraries, followed by size selection and purification. The libraries were sequenced on an Illumina HiSeq2000 using paired-end 100 bp reads. SOAPnuke was used to process the raw data, removing reads that contained adapters or uncalled bases, had a mean Phred below 15, or lacked an exact match to the constant primer or identifier. High-quality paired reads were merged using COPE v1.2.5, and each unique nucleotide sequence was defined as a clonotype. MiTCR v1.1 was used to align clonotypes to the IMGT TRBV, TRBD and TRBJ reference segments. Only V-J combinations with frequency above 0.0001, covering 99.2% of repertoires, were analysed. The TCS score was defined as F50 (clonal expansion) divided by E x V (chaos), with BLOSUM62-based TCRdist calculated between CDR3 peptides within each V-J. Welch's t-statistics and random forest reduced roughly 540 V-J features to 13, which were used in a naive Bayes classifier (R e1071). No statistical method was used to fix the sample size in advance, and group allocation was not hidden from the investigators. TCR Vbeta CDR3 sequencing of approximately 140 peripheral blood samples (43 ophthalmopathy, some 75 hyperthyroidism and roughly 17 progressor patients) is reported in the paper.

The chain was built from TRBV2 and TRBJ1-4; TRBD1 aligns with 7 central bases. This sequence originates from a woman in her twenties or thirties with Graves disease. Donor details come from another sample of the same person, matched by shared clones. The sample here was peripheral blood mononuclear cells (PBMCs), taken at new diagnosis, from a patient treated with antithyroid drugs. At the DNA level, the sequence is TGTGCCAGCAGTATGACAGGGCAAACTAATGAAAAACTGTTTTTT. Its protein is CASSMTGQTNEKLFF.